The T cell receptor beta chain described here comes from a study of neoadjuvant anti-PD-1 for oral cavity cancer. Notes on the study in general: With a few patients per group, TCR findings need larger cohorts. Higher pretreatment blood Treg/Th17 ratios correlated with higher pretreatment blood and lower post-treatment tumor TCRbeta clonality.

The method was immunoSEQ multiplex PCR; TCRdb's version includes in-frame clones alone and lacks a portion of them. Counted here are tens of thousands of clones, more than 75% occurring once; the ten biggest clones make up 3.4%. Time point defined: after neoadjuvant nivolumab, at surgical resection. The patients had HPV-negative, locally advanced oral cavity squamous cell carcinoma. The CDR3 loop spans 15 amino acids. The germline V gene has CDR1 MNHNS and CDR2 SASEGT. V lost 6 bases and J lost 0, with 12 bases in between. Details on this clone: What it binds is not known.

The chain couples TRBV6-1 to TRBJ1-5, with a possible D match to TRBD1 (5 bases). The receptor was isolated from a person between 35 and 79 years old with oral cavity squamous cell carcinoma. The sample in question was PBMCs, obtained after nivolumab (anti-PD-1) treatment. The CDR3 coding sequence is TGTGCCAGCAGGTTAGACAGAATTAGCAATCAGCCCCAGCATTTT. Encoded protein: CASRLDRISNQPQHF.